This TCR beta chain was found in a study of cytomegalovirus exposure and HLA in healthy donors. For the study at large: Sequencing of roughly 180 million T cells in an earlier analysis found approximately 120 million unique TCR beta sequences. General study results and limits: Analysis was carried out at a later point, and it linked a missense DCLRE1C variant to TCR beta V- and J-gene trimming. In a later analysis, parvovirus B19, influenza, CMV and Epstein-Barr virus appeared linked to several top co-occurrence clusters.

Per germline, CDR1 SGHRS and CDR2 YFSETQ. The CDR3 covers 15 residues. With V trimmed by 0 bases and J by 4 bases, 4 bases remained unmatched. A note on this clone: What it binds is not known.

PCR used 60 Vbeta primers and 13 Jbeta primers. Data came from immunoSEQ multiplex PCR; TCRdb stores just in-frame clones and leaves some out. Of under 200,000 clones listed, around 73% are singletons. This chain links TRBV5-1 with TRBJ1-5, with 7 bases identical to TRBD1. Sequencing was performed on PBMCs. The sequence was obtained from a man aged 60-69 years in good health and CMV-seronegative. CDR3 DNA sequence: TGCGCCAGCAGCTTGGAGGGGACAGCAAATCAGCCCCAGCATTTT. This sequence encodes CASSLEGTANQPQHF.